The 19 T cell receptor beta chains reported below all come from one sample, sequenced in a study of blood T cell repertoires in COVID-19. TCRdb's table, derived via immunoSEQ multiplex PCR, lists solely in-frame clones and lacks some. Here the sample spans tens of thousands of clones, around four fifths being singletons. The sample comprised peripheral blood. These receptors were obtained from a man aged 50 to 60 with active COVID-19.

This clone was detected only once. V usage is TRBV7-2 and J usage is TRBJ2-2; no reliable D call. V was pared by 5 bases and J by 6 bases, with 7 bases between. The V gene's germline CDR1 is SGHTA and CDR2 FQGNSA. There are 12 residues in the CDR3. As DNA, the CDR3 is TGTGCCAGCAGCGGTCGGGCCGGGGAGCTGTTTTTT. Residues: CASSGRAGELFF.

This clone was observed a handful of times. The chain combines TRBV6-5 with TRBJ1-3; 8 positions match TRBD1. Germline V gene lookup returns CDR1 MNHEY and CDR2 SVGAGI. This CDR3 is 15 amino acids long. Trimming took 2 bases from V and 2 from J; bases not matched to a gene: 2. The CDR3 region has the DNA TGTGCCAGCAGTTACGGGACAGGAACTGGAAACACCATATATTTT. It codes for CASSYGTGTGNTIYF.

This rearrangement joins TRBV18 to TRBJ2-7; 10 bases align to TRBD2. The CDR3 has 16 residues. Germline V CDR1 and CDR2: KGHSH, LQKENI. V dropped 2 bases and J dropped 0; count of bases not matched to a gene: 4. Written as DNA, the CDR3 is TGTGCCAGCTCACCATCACTAGCGGGAAACTCCTACGAGCAGTACTTC. Encoded protein: CASSPSLAGNSYEQYF.

The chain uses TRBV5-3 and TRBJ2-3; maybe TRBD2 (5 bases). TRBV5-3 is treated as an ORF (open reading frame) with a function not yet certain. The CDR3 extends over 16 amino acids. Trimming stripped 4 bases from V and 1 base from J, with 16 bases between. Here the CDR3 reads CARSRPFRRGTDTQYF. For the CDR3, the DNA is TGTGCCAGAAGCCGACCGTTTCGGCGGGGCACAGATACGCAGTATTTT.

The gene calls are TRBV10-3 and TRBJ2-1; 11 bases map to TRBD2. Germline CDR1 ENHRY, CDR2 SYGVKD. V was clipped by 7 bases and J by 8 bases; unmatched bases: 13. CDR3 length: 16 residues. The CDR3 loop reads CAIKGETSGSSHEQFF. The CDR3 bases are TGTGCCATCAAGGGTGAAACTAGCGGGAGTTCCCATGAGCAGTTCTTC.

The chain employs TRBV5-1 and TRBJ2-5, with 8 positions matching TRBD2. The germline gives CDR1 SGHRS, CDR2 YFSETQ. V was pared by 0 bases and J by 5 bases, with 6 bases of the junction left unmatched. This CDR3 is 15 amino acids long. The CDR3 protein is CASSLVLAVGETQYF. CDR3 DNA: TGCGCCAGCAGCTTGGTACTAGCGGTTGGGGAGACCCAGTACTTC.

CDR3: CASSVETRGTDTQYF. In DNA form, the CDR3 reads TGTGCCAGCAGCGTAGAGACCCGGGGGACGGATACGCAGTATTTT. The V gene is TRBV9, the J gene TRBJ2-3, with a weak D call TRBD2 (6 bases). The germline V gene has CDR1 SGDLS and CDR2 YYNGEE. The CDR3 length is 15 residues. The V gene lost 0 bases and the J gene lost 6 bases, with 14 bases spanning the gap. The whole variable domain, filled in from reference TRBV9 and TRBJ2-3, reads DSGVTQTPKHLITATGQRVTLRCSPRSGDLSVYWYQQSLDQGLQFLIQYYNGEERAKGNILERFSAQQFPDLHSELNLSSLELGDSALYFCASSVETRGTDTQYFGPGTRLTVL.

V and J are TRBV7-9 and TRBJ2-3; tentatively, D is TRBD1 (6 bases). This CDR3 region has 12 residues. Deletions cut 8 bases from V and 2 bases from J, with 8 bases between. CDR1 is SEHNR, CDR2 FQNEAQ, per germline (reference sequence). Here the CDR3 reads CASEGVTDTQYF. The CDR3 DNA sequence: TGTGCCAGCGAGGGGGTCACAGATACGCAGTATTTT.

The chain has TRBV28 and TRBJ1-5, with D possibly TRBD1 on 6 matching bases. The CDR3 runs to 16 residues. The ends were cut back, 5 bases at V and 5 bases at J, with 19 bases in the middle. Germline V CDR1 and CDR2: MDHEN, SYDVKM. The CDR3 spells CASSPGGAASYQPQHF. CDR3 coding DNA: TGTGCCAGCAGTCCCGGGGGGGCAGCCTCGTATCAGCCCCAGCATTTT.

The J gene is TRBJ1-2, the V gene TRBV4-3, with D hard to call. This CDR3 region has 15 residues. Trimming cost V 4 bases and J 3 bases, with 15 bases left between them. The germline CDR1 and CDR2 sequences are LGHNA and YSLEER. CDR3 coding DNA: TGCGCCAGCAGCCGCACAGCAACCTGGGACTATGGCTACACCTTC. Translating it yields CASSRTATWDYGYTF.

Concerning this clone itself: The junction departs from germline at one end; a sequencing error may be responsible. The rearrangement joins TRBV7-2 to TRBJ1-2; 7 bases map to TRBD1. CDR1 is SGHTA and CDR2 is FQGNSA in the germline V gene. This CDR3 contains 13 residues. The CDR3 region is CASSLGPGTDKIW. The CDR3 bases are TGTGCCAGCAGCTTAGGGCCCGGGACAGACAAGATATGG.

The V and J genes are TRBV4-1 and TRBJ1-2; a possible D gene is TRBD1 (6 bases). This CDR3 has 14 residues. V was trimmed by 1 base and J by 4 bases, leaving 10 bases between them. Germline V CDR1 and CDR2: MGHRA, YSYEKL. The CDR3 loop is CASSQGQALYGYTF. The CDR3 DNA reads as TGCGCCAGCAGCCAAGGACAGGCCCTCTATGGCTACACCTTC.

This chain connects TRBV3-1 (or the pseudogene TRBV3-2) to TRBJ1-2; no firm D call. CDR3 length equals 17 residues. Trimming stripped 4 bases from V and 4 bases from J, with 22 bases between. Germline V gene data show CDR1 as LGHDT and CDR2 as YNNKEL (reference sequence). The CDR3 region is CASSRLNPLRGAYGYTF. CDR3 DNA: TGTGCCAGCAGCCGACTAAACCCCCTTCGCGGTGCCTATGGCTACACCTTC.

The chain carries TRBV29-1 and TRBJ2-7, with 7 nucleotides matching TRBD1. Unmatched junction bases numbered 6, after V lost 7 bases and J lost 3 bases. The CDR3 runs 12 residues. CDR1 and CDR2 from the germline V gene are SQVTM and ANQGSEA. The CDR3 is CSGSTGNYEQYF. CDR3 sequence (DNA): TGCAGCGGCTCGACAGGGAACTACGAGCAGTACTTC.

This clone was recorded a few times. CDR3 nucleotide sequence: TGTGCCAGCAGTTTAGGGCCCTCCTATGGCTACACCTTC. Protein sequence: CASSLGPSYGYTF. The chain carries TRBV12-3 or TRBV12-4 and TRBJ1-2; D call uncertain. The germline V and J ends were trimmed by 1 base and 4 bases, with 7 bases remaining between them. CDR3 size: 13 residues.

CDR3 loop: CASSLSRNPYNEQFF. Written as DNA, the CDR3 is TGTGCCAGCAGTTTATCGCGGAATCCTTACAATGAGCAGTTCTTC. V and J are TRBV27 and TRBJ2-1; D remains unclear. V was clipped by 0 bases and J by 4 bases, with 10 bases between them. From germline, CDR1 is MNHEY and CDR2 SMNVEV (reference sequence). CDR3 size: 15 residues.

The chain combines TRBV19 with TRBJ1-6; 7 positions match TRBD1. This CDR3 comprises 12 residues. CDR1 and CDR2 from the germline V gene are LNHDA and SQIVND (reference sequence). J gave up 7 bases and V 6 bases, and 0 bases lay outside the gene matches. The CDR3 sequence is CASRTGNSPLHF. CDR3 nucleotide sequence: TGTGCCAGTAGGACAGGGAATTCACCCCTCCACTTT.

This chain joins TRBV6-2 or TRBV6-3 and TRBJ2-7, with 9 bases identical to TRBD2. V lost 3 bases to trimming and J lost 0 bases; unmatched junction nucleotides: 18. Germline V lookup: CDR1 MNHEY, CDR2 SVGEGT. The CDR3 spans 20 residues. The CDR3 DNA reads as TGTGCCAGCAGTTATCGCGCGGGAGGGCAGTATGTGTATCCCTCCTACGAGCAGTACTTC. It codes for CASSYRAGGQYVYPSYEQYF.

This clone was detected once. V is TRBV4-2 and J is TRBJ1-3; D not certain. The CDR3 length is 17 residues. The germline CDR1 and CDR2 sequences are LGHNA and YNFKEQ. V was clipped by 1 base and J by 0 bases, with 13 bases between them. CDR3 region: CASSQGAGGDSGNTIYF. The CDR3 DNA reads as TGTGCCAGCAGCCAAGGTGCTGGCGGTGACTCTGGAAACACCATATATTTT.